Given below is one TCR beta chain in context. These data belong to a study of blood T cell repertoires in COVID-19. Germline CDR1 reads SGHRS; CDR2 reads YFSETQ. V lost 0 bases, J lost 6 bases, and 9 bases stayed unmatched. The CDR3 runs 15 residues. This table comes from immunoSEQ multiplex PCR, and its TCRdb copy is limited to in-frame clones, with some not included. The sample records 170,000 or so clones, almost 85% being singletons. This sequence originates from a young man with active or convalescent COVID-19. J is TRBJ2-7 and V is TRBV5-1; 7 bases match TRBD2. The sequenced material came from peripheral blood. As DNA, the CDR3 is TGCGCCAGCAGCTTGGTTTCGGAGGGAGGGGCCGAGCAGTACTTC. It yields the protein CASSLVSEGGAEQYF.